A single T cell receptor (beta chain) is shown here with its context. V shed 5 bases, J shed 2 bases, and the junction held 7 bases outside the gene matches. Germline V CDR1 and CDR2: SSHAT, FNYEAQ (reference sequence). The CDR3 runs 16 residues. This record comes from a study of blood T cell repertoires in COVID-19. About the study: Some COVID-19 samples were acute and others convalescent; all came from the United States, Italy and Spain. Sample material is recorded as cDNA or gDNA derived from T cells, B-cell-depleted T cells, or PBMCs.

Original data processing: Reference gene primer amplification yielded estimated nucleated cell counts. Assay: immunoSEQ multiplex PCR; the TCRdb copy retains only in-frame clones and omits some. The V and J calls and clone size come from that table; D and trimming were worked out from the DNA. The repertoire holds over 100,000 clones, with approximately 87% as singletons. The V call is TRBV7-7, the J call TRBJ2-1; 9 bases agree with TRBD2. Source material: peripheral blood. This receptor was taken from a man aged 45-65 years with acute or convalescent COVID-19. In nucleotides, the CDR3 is TGTGCCAGCAGCCGGACTAGCGTCGCGCCCTACAATGAGCAGTTCTTC. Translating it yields CASSRTSVAPYNEQFF.